These 20 T cell receptor beta chains originate from one sample sequenced in a study of metastatic and nonmetastatic thyroid tumors. Each patient went into thyroid surgery without having received any treatment. TCRdb reassembled clones from the PCR reads with MiXCR. The table records tens of thousands of clones, over 12% of them present only once. Sequenced input: blood. The receptors originated from a male donor with papillary thyroid cancer or a benign thyroid nodule (not recorded which). Some clones in this sample may be carry-over from other donors' samples.

This clone was counted at least ten times. The V gene is TRBV7-9, the J gene TRBJ2-7; tentatively, D is TRBD1 or TRBD2 (5 bases each). Germline assignment: CDR1 SEHNR and CDR2 FQNEAQ (reference sequence). Trimming cost V 4 bases and J 2 bases, with 12 bases left between them. This CDR3 contains 14 residues. The CDR3 loop reads CASSSGLGPYEQYF. CDR3 sequence (DNA): TGTGCCAGCAGCTCCGGGCTGGGACCCTACGAGCAGTACTTC. Full variable domain (missing parts from reference TRBV7-9 and TRBJ2-7): DTGVSQNPRHKITKRGQNVTFRCDPISEHNRLYWYRQTLGQGPEFLTYFQNEAQLEKSRLLSDRFSAERPKGSFSTLEIQRTEQGDSAMYLCASSSGLGPYEQYFGPGTRLTVT.

Points on this clone: One end of the junction fails to match germline, which may point to a read error. The genes are TRBV7-2 and TRBJ1-2, with TRBD1 identical over 7 bases. The CDR3 consists of 15 residues. Germline assignment: CDR1 SGHTA and CDR2 FQGNSA. In nucleotides, the CDR3 is TGTGCCAACAGCTTACACAGGGGCTCCATCTATGGCTACACCTTC. The encoded protein is CANSLHRGSIYGYTF.

This clone was seen repeatedly, ten times or more. The same CDR3 also results from other DNA sequences found in this sample. This chain connects TRBV7-8 to TRBJ2-3; possible D gene TRBD2, 5 bases. Germline V gene sequence: CDR1 SGHVS, CDR2 FQNEAQ. The ends were cut back, 4 bases at V and 2 bases at J, with 13 bases in the middle. This CDR3 contains 15 residues. The CDR3 DNA is TGTGCCAGCAGCTCAAAGCGGAGCTTCACAGATACGCAGTATTTT. It translates to CASSSKRSFTDTQYF. The variable domain in full, with the rest retrieved from reference TRBV7-8 and TRBJ2-3, is GAGVSQSPRYKVAKRGQDVALRCDPISGHVSLFWYQQALGQGPEFLTYFQNEAQLDKSGLPSDRFFAERPEGSVSTLKIQRTQQEDSAVYLCASSSKRSFTDTQYFGPGTRLTVL.

The chain carries TRBV11-2 and TRBJ1-2; D not certain. This CDR3 has 14 residues. Germline values: CDR1 SGHAT, CDR2 FQNNGV. V was cut by 0 bases and J by 8 bases, with 13 bases left in between. The CDR3 loop reads CASSLDSQALGYTF. CDR3 in DNA: TGTGCCAGCAGCTTAGATAGTCAGGCCCTGGGCTACACCTTC.

This clone occurred many times. The CDR3 protein is CASSGSGRTAYEQYF. The CDR3 DNA is TGTGCCAGCAGCGGGAGCGGGAGGACGGCCTACGAGCAGTACTTC. J is TRBJ2-7 and V is TRBV13; 9 bases agree with TRBD2. From germline, CDR1 is PRHDT and CDR2 FYEKMQ (reference sequence). This CDR3 spans 15 amino acids. With 5 bases clipped from V and 2 bases from J, the junction kept 7 bases outside the gene matches. The entire variable domain, with the rest obtained from reference TRBV13 and TRBJ2-7, is as follows: AAGVIQSPRHLIKEKRETATLKCYPIPRHDTVYWYQQGPGQDPQFLISFYEKMQSDKGSIPDRFSAQQFSDYHSELNMSSLELGDSALYFCASSGSGRTAYEQYFGPGTRLTVT.

Ten or more counts support this clone. The V gene is TRBV10-3, the J gene TRBJ2-5; possibly TRBD1 for D (5 bases). The CDR3 totals 13 residues. Germline CDR1 and CDR2: ENHRY and SYGVKD. V shed 3 bases and J shed 5 bases, with 10 bases lying between them. The CDR3 here is CAISDRVFETQYF. The CDR3, as DNA: TGTGCCATCAGTGACAGGGTGTTTGAGACCCAGTACTTC.

Points on this clone: A much larger clone lies one base from this, so it may be a read error. The chain has TRBV3-1 and TRBJ2-1; 9 bases map to TRBD2. The CDR3 extends over 16 amino acids. Losses at the gene ends were 2 bases for V and 7 bases for J; bases not matched to a gene: 9. Germline CDR1 reads LGHDT; CDR2 reads YNNKEL (reference sequence). The CDR3 is CASSQPVLAGSNEQFF. CDR3 DNA: TGTGCCAGCAGCCAACCCGTACTAGCGGGCAGTAATGAGCAGTTCTTC.

This clone was recorded at least ten times. The chain couples TRBV20-1 to TRBJ1-1, with D unclear. The V end lost 2 bases, the J end lost 3 bases, and 19 bases lay between the germline ends. CDR3 length: 16 amino acids. The germline gives CDR1 DFQATT, CDR2 SNEGSKA (reference sequence). The CDR3 nucleotides are TGCAGTGCTAGACGAGGTCGCAGGACCTTTTACACTGAAGCTTTCTTT. Translation: CSARRGRRTFYTEAFF.

This clone showed up many times. The V call is TRBV6-1, the J call TRBJ2-7; the D gene is possibly TRBD1 (6 bases). Trimming left V 5 bases short and J 5 bases short, with 10 bases between. The CDR3 has 12 amino acids. Germline CDR1 reads MNHNS; CDR2 reads SASEGT. The CDR3 coding sequence is TGTGCCAGCAGTCCACAGGGCCACGAGCAGTACGTC. Translated: CASSPQGHEQYV.

Ten or more counts support this clone. The V and J genes are TRBV6-2 or TRBV6-3 and TRBJ2-1; D gene unclear. Trimming took off 6 bases at V and 0 bases at J, with 12 bases between the two ends. The CDR3 extends over 15 amino acids. Germline assignment: CDR1 MNHEY and CDR2 SVGEGT. Here the CDR3 reads CASRPHWSSYNEQFF. The CDR3 DNA reads as TGTGCCAGCAGGCCCCACTGGAGCTCCTACAATGAGCAGTTCTTC.

This chain links TRBV28 with TRBJ2-7; the match to TRBD1 covers 10 bases. This CDR3 is 14 amino acids long. The junction had 6 bases not matched to a gene; V was cut back by 5 bases and J by 5 bases. CDR1 is MDHEN and CDR2 is SYDVKM in the germline V gene. The chain's CDR3 is CASSTGTGAHEQYF. In DNA, the CDR3 is TGTGCCAGCAGTACCGGGACAGGGGCCCACGAGCAGTACTTC.

Notes on this clone: This may arise from a read error, as a much more abundant clone is one base away. The CDR3 nucleotides read TGTGCCAGCAGTGAATCCCTAAGAATCGGCAATGAGCAGTTCTTC. Residues: CASSESLRIGNEQFF. This sequence joins TRBV2 and TRBJ2-1; the D is unclear. V lost 2 bases to trimming and J lost 6 bases, with 14 bases between them. CDR1 and CDR2 from the germline V gene are SNHLY and FYNNEI. The CDR3 covers 15 residues.

This clone showed up many times. A much larger clone differs from this one at a single base, so this may be a read error. V is TRBV10-3 and J is TRBJ2-1; 11 bases fit TRBD1. This CDR3 comprises 15 residues. Looked up from germline, CDR1 is ENHRY and CDR2 is SYGVKD. This CDR3 reads CAISESRTGGDERFF. DNA of the CDR3: TGTGCCATCAGTGAGTCGAGGACAGGGGGCGATGAGCGGTTCTTC.

The rearrangement joins TRBV20-1 to TRBJ2-5, with a weak D call TRBD2 (6 bases). The germline V gene encodes CDR1 DFQATT and CDR2 SNEGSKA (reference sequence). V was cut by 4 bases and J by 4 bases, with 16 bases left in between. This CDR3 contains 14 residues. CDR3 protein: CSANGEAQRETQYF. For the CDR3, the DNA is TGCAGTGCTAATGGGGAGGCCCAGAGAGAGACCCAGTACTTC.

The chain links TRBV7-2 to TRBJ2-7; TRBD1 is a possible D gene (6 bases). Per germline, CDR1 SGHTA and CDR2 FQGNSA. This CDR3 region has 15 residues. The germline V and J ends were trimmed by 5 bases and 7 bases, with 21 bases remaining between them. The DNA for the CDR3 is TGTGCCAGCAGCCCCGACCGGACAGCTCCGAGGGAGCAGTACTTC. It translates to CASSPDRTAPREQYF.

Regarding this clone: Since a much larger clone is just one base distant, this may be a read error. In nucleotides, the CDR3 is TGTGCCAGCAGTGAATCGGGGACAGGGGGCTTCAAAGAGACCCAGTACTTC. The encoded protein is CASSESGTGGFKETQYF. This chain connects TRBV2 to TRBJ2-5; 12 nucleotides match TRBD1. CDR3 length: 17 amino acids. Per germline, CDR1 SNHLY and CDR2 FYNNEI. Unmatched junction bases numbered 7, after V lost 2 bases and J lost 3 bases.

This clone was seen at least ten times. At one of its ends the junction is not consistent with the germline gene, which may arise from a read error. The chain is built from TRBV7-9 and TRBJ2-7; 7 nucleotides agree with TRBD1. Germline CDR1 reads SEHNR; CDR2 reads FQNEAQ (reference sequence). The CDR3 consists of 11 residues. The CDR3 DNA is TGTGCCAGCAGCTTAGAAGGACAGGTTGACTTC. It specifies CASSLEGQVDF.

This clone appeared many times. The chain employs TRBV2 and TRBJ2-7; 7 nucleotides match TRBD1. Germline lookup yields CDR1 SNHLY and CDR2 FYNNEI. The junction had 4 bases not matched to a gene; V was cut back by 7 bases and J by 1 base. The CDR3 contains 13 residues. The CDR3 nucleotides are TGTGCCAGCAAAGACAGGGAATCCTACGAGCAGTACTTC. Its translation: CASKDRESYEQYF.

With regard to this clone: A much more abundant neighbour one base away suggests this may be a read error. The gene calls are TRBV11-1 and TRBJ2-6; 7 bases align to TRBD1. Per germline, CDR1 SGHAT and CDR2 FQDESV (reference sequence). The CDR3 extends over 18 amino acids. CDR3 sequence reads: CASSGYRGPSSGSNVLTF. CDR3 nucleotide sequence: TGTGCCAGCAGCGGCTACAGGGGCCCAAGCTCTGGGTCCAACGTCCTGACTTTC.

On this clone itself: Just one base apart from a much larger clone, this may be a read error. V is TRBV12-5 and J is TRBJ2-1; no clear D. Trimming left V 2 bases short and J 1 base short, with 0 bases between. CDR1 and CDR2 from the germline V gene are LGHNT and FRNRAP. The CDR3 loop spans 12 amino acids. The CDR3: CASGLSYNEQFF. The CDR3 nucleotides are TGTGCTAGTGGTTTGTCCTACAATGAGCAGTTCTTC.